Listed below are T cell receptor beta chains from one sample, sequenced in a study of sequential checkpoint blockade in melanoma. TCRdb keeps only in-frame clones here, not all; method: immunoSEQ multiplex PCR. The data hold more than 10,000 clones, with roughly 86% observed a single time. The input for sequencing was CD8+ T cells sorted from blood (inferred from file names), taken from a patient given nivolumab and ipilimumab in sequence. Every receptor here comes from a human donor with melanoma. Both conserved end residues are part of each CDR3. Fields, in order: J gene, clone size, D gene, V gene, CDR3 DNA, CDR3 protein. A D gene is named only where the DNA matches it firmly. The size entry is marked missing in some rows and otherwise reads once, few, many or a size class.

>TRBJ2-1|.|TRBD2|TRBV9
TGTGCCAGCAGCCGGGGGGGGTCAGGGAGTGAGCAGTTCTTC
CASSRGGSGSEQFF
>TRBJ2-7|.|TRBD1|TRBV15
TGTGCCACCAGCCTCAGTCCCGGGGACAGGGAGGACGAGCAGTACTTC
CATSLSPGDREDEQYF
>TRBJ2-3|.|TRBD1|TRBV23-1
TGCGCCAGCAGTCAATCAAACCGGGACAGGGGGGGGGCAGATACGCAGTATTTT
CASSQSNRDRGGADTQYF
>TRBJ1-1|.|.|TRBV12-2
TGTGCAAGTCGCTTCGGACTCAGGGGGTGTGACACTGAAGCTTTCTTT
CASRFGLRGCDTEAFF
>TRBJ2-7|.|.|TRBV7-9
TGTGCCAGCAGCTTTCCCGGGACATACTCCTACGAGCAGTACTTC
CASSFPGTYSYEQYF
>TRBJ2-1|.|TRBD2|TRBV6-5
TGTGCCAGCAGTTACGCGGGACTAGTGGGTGAGCAGTTCTTC
CASSYAGLVGEQFF
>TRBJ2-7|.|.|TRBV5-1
TGCGCCAGCAGACTAACGAGCTCCTACGAGCAGTACTTC
CASRLTSSYEQYF
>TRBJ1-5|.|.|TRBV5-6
TGTGCCAGCAGCTTCGGACAATCACGGAATCAGCCCCAGCATTTT
CASSFGQSRNQPQHF
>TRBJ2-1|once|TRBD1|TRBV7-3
TGTGCCAGCAGCTTAAAACTAGGGGGCCCCAATGAGCAGTTCTTC
CASSLKLGGPNEQFF
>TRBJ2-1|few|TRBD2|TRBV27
TGTGCCAGCAGTAACCCCCGGACTAGCGGGAGTAGGAATGAGCAGTTCTTC
CASSNPRTSGSRNEQFF
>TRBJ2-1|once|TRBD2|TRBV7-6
TGTGCCAGCAGCTTTCCCCAGTCCCAGACTAGCGGGGGGCCCTACAATGAGCAGTTCTTC
CASSFPQSQTSGGPYNEQFF
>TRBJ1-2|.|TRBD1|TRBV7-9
TGTGCCAGCAGCTTGGGACCCACCCATCACAGGGGAAGTTACTATGGCTACACCTTC
CASSLGPTHHRGSYYGYTF
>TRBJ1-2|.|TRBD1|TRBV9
TGTGCCAGCAGCGCCCAACAGGGGGCCGATGGCTACACCTTC
CASSAQQGADGYTF
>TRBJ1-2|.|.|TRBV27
TGTGCCAGCAGTCCAGGCTTGCAGGTTGGCTACACCTTC
CASSPGLQVGYTF
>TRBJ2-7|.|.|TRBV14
TGTGCCAGCAGCTTTACTAGCACCTACGAGCAGTACTTC
CASSFTSTYEQYF
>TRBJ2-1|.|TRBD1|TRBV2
TGTGCCAGCAGGGGGGCAGGGGGCTCCTACAATGAGCAGTTCTTC
CASRGAGGSYNEQFF
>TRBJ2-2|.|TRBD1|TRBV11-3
TGTGCCAGCAGCCTGGACAGGGACACCGGGGAGCTGTTTTTT
CASSLDRDTGELFF
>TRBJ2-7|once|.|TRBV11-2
TGTGCCAGCAGCTCCGAGAGCTCCTACGAGCAGTACTTC
CASSSESSYEQYF
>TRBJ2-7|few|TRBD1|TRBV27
TGTGCCAGCAGTGTGACAGGGCCCACCTACGAGCAGTACTTC
CASSVTGPTYEQYF
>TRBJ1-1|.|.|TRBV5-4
TGTGCCAGCAGCTATTACCCGGGGGCTGAAGCTTTCTTT
CASSYYPGAEAFF
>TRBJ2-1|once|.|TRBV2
TGTGCCAGTCCGCCCGCGGTAAATGAGCAGTTCTTC
CASPPAVNEQFF
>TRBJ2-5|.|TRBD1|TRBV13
TGTGCCAGCAGCTTGGGACAGGGAGAGACCCAGTACTTC
CASSLGQGETQYF
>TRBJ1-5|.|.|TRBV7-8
TGTGCCAGCAGCACACCAGGGAATCAGCCCCAGCATTTT
CASSTPGNQPQHF
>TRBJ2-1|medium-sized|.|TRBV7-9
TGTGCCAGCAAGGGGGGGGCCAATGAGCAGTTCTTC
CASKGGANEQFF
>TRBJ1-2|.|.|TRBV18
TGTGCCAGCTACGACCGGGACACCGACCCATCTAACTATGGCTACACCTTC
CASYDRDTDPSNYGYTF
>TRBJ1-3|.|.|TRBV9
TGTGCCAGCAGCCCAGCGGGTCCTGGAAACACCATATATTTT
CASSPAGPGNTIYF
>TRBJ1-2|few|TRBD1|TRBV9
TGTGCCAGCAGCGGCAGACAGGGGGGCTATGGCTACACCTTC
CASSGRQGGYGYTF
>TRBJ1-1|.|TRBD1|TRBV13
TGTGCCAGCAGCAAGACGGGACAGGGGGAACCTGAAGCTTTCTTT
CASSKTGQGEPEAFF
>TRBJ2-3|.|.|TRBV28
TGTGCCAGCGAGGTACCGGGAGTTGGGGAGTATACGCAGTATTTT
CASEVPGVGEYTQYF
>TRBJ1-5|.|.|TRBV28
TGTGCCAGCAGTTTGGTCGCTTGGGAGGCCCAGCATTTT
CASSLVAWEAQHF
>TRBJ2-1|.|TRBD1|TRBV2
TGTGCCAGCATCCCTCGTGGGACAGGGTATTACAATGAGCAGTTCTTC
CASIPRGTGYYNEQFF
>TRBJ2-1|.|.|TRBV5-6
TGTGCCAGCAGCCTCCCCCGCACGAGATACAATGAGCAGTTCTTC
CASSLPRTRYNEQFF
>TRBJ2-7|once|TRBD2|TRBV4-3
TGCGCCAGCAGCCAGTTCCCGGGACTAGCGAGGTACGAGCAGTACTTC
CASSQFPGLARYEQYF
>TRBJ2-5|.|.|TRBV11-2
TGTGCCAGCAGCTTAGTGGGTAGCGGTGGAGAGACCCAGTACTTC
CASSLVGSGGETQYF
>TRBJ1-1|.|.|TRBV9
TGTGCCAGCAGCCGAGGCCGGGGGGTAGACACTGAAGCTTTCTTT
CASSRGRGVDTEAFF
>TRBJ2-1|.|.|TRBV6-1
TGTGCCAGCAGTGAACTAGCTCCCCCCTACAATGAGCAGTTCTTC
CASSELAPPYNEQFF
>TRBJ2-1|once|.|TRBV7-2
TGTGCCAGCAGCTTTTCGCGGAGGGGGCAGTTCTTC
CASSFSRRGQFF
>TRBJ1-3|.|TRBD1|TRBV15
TGTGCCACCAGCAGATCCACAGGGGGAAAGGGAAACACCATATATTTT
CATSRSTGGKGNTIYF
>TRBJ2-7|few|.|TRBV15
TGTGCCACCAGCAGAGGGGCCGTGGAGCAGTACTTC
CATSRGAVEQYF
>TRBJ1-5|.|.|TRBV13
TGTGCCAGCAGCTCAGTAGGAGGGAATCAGCCCCAGCATTTT
CASSSVGGNQPQHF
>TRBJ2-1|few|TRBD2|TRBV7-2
TGTGCCAGCAGCTTAAGCGGGAGTTACAATGAGCAGTTCTTC
CASSLSGSYNEQFF
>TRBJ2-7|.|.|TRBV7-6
TGTGCCAGCAGCCCCGACCGGGGGAGCGTCTACGAGCAGTACTTC
CASSPDRGSVYEQYF
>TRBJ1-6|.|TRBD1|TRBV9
TGTGCCAGCAGCTCTAGCGGACAGGGAGGTTCACCCCTCCACTTT
CASSSSGQGGSPLHF
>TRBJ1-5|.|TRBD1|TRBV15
TGTGCCACCAGCAGCACAGGGGTTCTGGGTCAGCCCCAGCATTTT
CATSSTGVLGQPQHF
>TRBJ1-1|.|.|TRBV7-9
TGTGCCAGCAGCATTAGCAAACCAGGGTGGACTGAAGCTTTCTTT
CASSISKPGWTEAFF
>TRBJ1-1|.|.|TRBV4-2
TGTGCCAGCAGCCAAGGTTCTATTTCCACTGAAGCTTTCTTT
CASSQGSISTEAFF
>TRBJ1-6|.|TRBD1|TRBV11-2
TGTGCCAGCAGCCCACGGGACAGCCTTAATTCACCCCTCCACTTT
CASSPRDSLNSPLHF
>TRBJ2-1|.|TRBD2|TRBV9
TGTGCCAGCAGCACCGGGACTAGCCCCAATGAGCAGTTCTTC
CASSTGTSPNEQFF
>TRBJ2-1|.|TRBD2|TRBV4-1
TGCGCCAGCAGCCAGAGCGGGGGCTCCTACAATGAGCAGTTCTTC
CASSQSGGSYNEQFF
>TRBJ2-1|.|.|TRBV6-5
TGTGCCAGCAGTTACTCGGGGGCAGGGGCCGGGTATGAGCAGTTCTTC
CASSYSGAGAGYEQFF
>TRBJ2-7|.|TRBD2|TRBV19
TGTGCCAGTAGTATCCGGACTAGCGTATACTACGAGCAGTACTTC
CASSIRTSVYYEQYF
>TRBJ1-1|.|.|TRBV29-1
TGCAGCGCCGAGGGTCGGGACACTGAAGCTTTCTTT
CSAEGRDTEAFF
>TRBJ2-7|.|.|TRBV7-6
TGTGCCAGCAGCCGGGACGGGACTTCGGAGCAGTACTTC
CASSRDGTSEQYF
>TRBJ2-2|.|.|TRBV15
TGTGCCACCAGCAGAGATGGGGGACTCTACACCGGGGAGCTGTTTTTT
CATSRDGGLYTGELFF
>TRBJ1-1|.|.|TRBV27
TGTGCCAGCAGTAGAGGCGGGGGCGTGGGGGCTTTCTTT
CASSRGGGVGAFF
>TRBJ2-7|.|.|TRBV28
TGTGCCAGCAGTCTCACAGGGCCAGGCGAGCAGTACTTC
CASSLTGPGEQYF
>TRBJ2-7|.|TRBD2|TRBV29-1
TGCAGCGTTGCGGGGGGTAGGGCCTACGAGCAGTACTTC
CSVAGGRAYEQYF
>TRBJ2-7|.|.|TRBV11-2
TGTGCCAGCAGCTTAGGTTATGGGGCTGGAGAGCAGTACTTC
CASSLGYGAGEQYF
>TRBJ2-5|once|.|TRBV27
TGTGCCAGCGGCCCCTTAGAGTGGCGGGCCGGAGAGACCCAGTACTTC
CASGPLEWRAGETQYF